The next 15 T cell receptor beta chains were all read from a single sample in a study of beta chain features in type 1 diabetes. Every bit of the isolated RNA underwent reverse transcription, so sequencing read expressed TCRB transcripts. Clones were sequenced by immunoSEQ multiplex PCR, and TCRdb holds only the in-frame ones, with some missing. There are 140,000 to 150,000 clones in the sample; 8% to 13% occur only once, and 1.3% lies in the top ten. Sequencing was done on a sample of naive CD4+ T cells from blood. Receptors originate from a man between 18 and 35 years old in good health.

In its sample, this clone was seen a few times. The chain employs TRBV9 and TRBJ1-2; tentative D call: TRBD1 (6 bases). The germline V and J ends were trimmed by 0 bases and 4 bases, with 16 bases remaining between them. Looked up from germline, CDR1 is SGDLS and CDR2 is YYNGEE. The CDR3 sequence is 16 residues long. CDR3 in amino acids: CASSVAAGQGSYGYTF. The CDR3 region has the DNA TGTGCCAGCAGCGTAGCCGCCGGGCAGGGGAGCTATGGCTACACCTTC.

The V and J genes are TRBV28 and TRBJ2-1; 7 positions agree with TRBD2. The CDR3 contains 13 residues. V was pared by 10 bases and J by 6 bases, with 9 bases of the junction left unmatched. The germline gives CDR1 MDHEN, CDR2 SYDVKM. CDR3 protein: CATPSGTTNEQFF. Written as DNA, the CDR3 is TGTGCCACCCCCTCCGGGACTACCAATGAGCAGTTCTTC.

This clone was counted only a few times. The CDR3 protein is CASSFGTGSTDTQYF. The CDR3 nucleotides read TGCGCCAGCAGCTTCGGGACAGGGAGCACAGATACGCAGTATTTT. V gene TRBV5-1 combines with J gene TRBJ2-3, with 9 bases that match TRBD1. CDR1 and CDR2 from the germline V gene are SGHRS and YFSETQ. After removal of 2 bases from V and 0 bases from J, the junction contained 1 base not matched to a gene. The CDR3 has 15 residues.

The rearrangement joins TRBV19 to TRBJ2-5; 12 bases agree with TRBD1. The CDR3 has 15 amino acids. In germline, CDR1 is LNHDA, CDR2 SQIVND (reference sequence). V shed 3 bases and J 9 bases; nucleotides not matched to a gene: 8. The CDR3 sequence: CASSIGTGGVPAQYF. The CDR3 region has the DNA TGTGCCAGTAGTATCGGGACAGGGGGCGTCCCGGCCCAGTACTTC.

The sample holds a few counts of this clone. CDR3 sequence (DNA): TGTGCCAGCGGGACAGGGATGACAGATACGCAGTATTTT. Its protein product is CASGTGMTDTQYF. J is TRBJ2-3 and V is TRBV9, with TRBD1 identical over 9 bases. The ends lost 7 bases at V and 3 bases at J; junction bases unmatched: 3. The CDR3 sequence is 13 residues long. Germline V gene data show CDR1 as SGDLS and CDR2 as YYNGEE.

V and J are TRBV19 and TRBJ2-5; 7 bases are a match to TRBD1. CDR3 length: 13 residues. Trimming cost V 5 bases and J 5 bases; bases outside gene matches: 5. Germline V lookup: CDR1 LNHDA, CDR2 SQIVND (reference sequence). CDR3 DNA sequence: TGTGCCAGTAGTCGACAGGGCCTGGAGACCCAGTACTTC. Protein product: CASSRQGLETQYF. Drawing the rest from reference TRBV19 and TRBJ2-5, the complete variable domain is DGGITQSPKYLFRKEGQNVTLSCEQNLNHDAMYWYRQDPGQGLRLIYYSQIVNDFQKGDIAEGYSVSREKKESFPLTVTSAQKNPTAFYLCASSRQGLETQYFGPGTRLLVL.

Many counts were recorded for this clone. This chain joins TRBV29-1 and TRBJ2-5; perhaps TRBD1 as D (6 bases). The CDR3 sequence is 13 residues long. V lost 3 bases and J 4 bases, leaving 12 bases between the germline ends. Germline assignment: CDR1 SQVTM and CDR2 ANQGSEA. The CDR3 spells CSVDWGPRETQYF. CDR3 nucleotides: TGCAGCGTTGACTGGGGGCCGAGAGAGACCCAGTACTTC.

The sample holds many counts of this clone. The chain joins TRBV15 to TRBJ2-7; a possible D gene is TRBD2 (5 bases). Trimming removed 1 base at V and 4 bases at J, with 11 bases between. This CDR3 region has 14 residues. CDR1 LNHNV and CDR2 YYDKDF come from the germline V gene (reference sequence). CDR3 loop: CATSRAGSMYEQYF. In DNA, the CDR3 is TGTGCCACCAGCAGAGCGGGGAGTATGTACGAGCAGTACTTC.

The V gene is TRBV7-7, the J gene TRBJ2-1; a possible D gene is TRBD1 (6 bases). The CDR3 has 13 residues. The germline V and J ends were trimmed by 5 bases and 9 bases, with 14 bases remaining between them. From germline, CDR1 is SSHAT and CDR2 FNYEAQ (reference sequence). The CDR3 reads CASSRDPGVEQFF. The DNA of the CDR3 is TGTGCCAGCAGCAGGGACCCAGGGGTTGAGCAGTTCTTC.

The V gene is TRBV11-2, the J gene TRBJ2-2; D is unclear. The V end was cut by 1 base, the J end by 4 bases, with 7 bases between. Germline V gene lookup returns CDR1 SGHAT and CDR2 FQNNGV. This CDR3 comprises 14 residues. The CDR3 reads CASSLGLSTGELFF. The CDR3 DNA reads TGTGCCAGCAGCTTAGGTCTATCCACCGGGGAGCTGTTTTTT.

The genes are TRBV12-5 and TRBJ2-1; 9 bases map to TRBD1. The CDR3 runs 16 residues. V dropped 9 bases and J dropped 7; count of bases not matched to a gene: 16. Per the germline V gene, CDR1 is LGHNT and CDR2 is FRNRAP. Here the CDR3 DNA reads TGTGCTAGCCAGGGGGGAGGGACAGGGAGTTATAATGAGCAGTTCTTC. Its translation is CASQGGGTGSYNEQFF.

The chain uses TRBV30 and TRBJ1-1, with 7 bases identical to TRBD1. V trimming: 0 bases; J trimming: 9 bases; junction bases outside the gene matches: 10. The length of the CDR3 is 14 residues. The V gene's germline CDR1 is GTSNPN and CDR2 SVGIG (reference sequence). CDR3 protein: CAWSVPGGSLKAFF. CDR3 nucleotides: TGTGCCTGGAGTGTACCAGGGGGAAGTCTTAAAGCTTTCTTT.

The genes are TRBV19 and TRBJ1-3; unclear D gene. The CDR3 extends over 14 amino acids. Germline V gene data show CDR1 as LNHDA and CDR2 as SQIVND (reference sequence). V was shortened by 3 bases and J by 3 bases, with 9 bases between the two germline ends. The CDR3 here is CASSIVGFGNTIYF. Written as DNA, the CDR3 is TGTGCCAGTAGTATTGTCGGGTTTGGAAACACCATATATTTT.

This clone was detected many times. The rearrangement links TRBV4-3 to TRBJ2-7, with D perhaps matching TRBD1 (6 bases). CDR1 LGHNA and CDR2 YSLEER come from the germline V gene. CDR3 length equals 15 residues. V was pared by 3 bases and J by 6 bases, with 18 bases between. In DNA, the CDR3 is TGCGCCAGCAGCCAGGGTACCGGACAGCTTGTCGAGCAGTACTTC. Encoded protein: CASSQGTGQLVEQYF.

CDR3 region: CASSERERQPQHF. For the CDR3, the DNA is TGTGCCAGCAGTGAACGGGAAAGGCAGCCCCAGCATTTT. The chain joins TRBV2 to TRBJ1-5, with D uncertain. CDR1 is SNHLY and CDR2 is FYNNEI in the germline V gene. This CDR3 contains 13 residues. Trimming shortened V by 2 bases and J by 7 bases, and 9 bases separated the two germline ends.